The 9 T cell receptor beta chains below were found in one sample sequenced in a study of vaccination effects on CD4 cells after COVID-19. These TCRs are of unknown antigen specificity. Here immunoSEQ multiplex PCR was the method, and the copy in TCRdb shows in-frame clones only, minus some. The sample holds about 66,000 clones, under 80% seen once. Prior to sequencing, the ViraFEST assay stimulated PBMC with viral peptide pools, which expanded the antigen-specific CD4+ T cells. Scientists isolated CD4+ T cells after a roughly 9-day culture period ended. Vaccination of participants consisted of two doses of either the BNT162b2 or mRNA-1273 vaccine. Sequenced here: CD4+ T cells from PBMCs cultured with HCoV-OC43 spike peptides, sampled after COVID-19 vaccination. The sample's subset: HCoV-OC43 spike overlapping peptide pool stimulation. The receptors here all came from a human donor who received a COVID-19 vaccine.

This sequence joins TRBV18 and TRBJ2-2, with a weak D call TRBD2 (6 bases). V was pared by 1 base and J by 1 base, with 10 bases between. Per the germline V gene, CDR1 is KGHSH and CDR2 is LQKENI. The CDR3 totals 16 residues. The CDR3 spells CASSPQRGKNTGELFF. Written as DNA, the CDR3 is TGTGCCAGCTCACCACAGCGCGGGAAGAACACCGGGGAGCTGTTTTTT.

The gene calls are TRBV5-1 and TRBJ1-6; 11 bases map to TRBD1. Looked up from germline, CDR1 is SGHRS and CDR2 is YFSETQ. The V segment lost 4 bases and the J segment 0 bases; nucleotides outside the gene matches: 9. The CDR3 runs 19 residues. CDR3 loop: CASSLGTGGLSSYNSPLHF. The CDR3 coding sequence is TGCGCCAGCAGCCTCGGGACAGGGGGTTTAAGCTCCTATAATTCACCCCTCCACTTT.

The chain joins TRBV7-9 to TRBJ2-3, with 7 bases fitting TRBD2. The V gene's germline CDR1 is SEHNR and CDR2 FQNEAQ (reference sequence). This CDR3 contains 15 residues. Germline trimming cut 6 bases from V and 1 base from J; bases unmatched to any gene: 7. Here the CDR3 DNA reads TGTGCCAGCAGTTACGGCGCGGGGGGCACAGATACGCAGTATTTT. Its protein product is CASSYGAGGTDTQYF.

This chain connects TRBV11-1 to TRBJ1-1; D uncertain. The CDR3 is 12 amino acids. Trimming took off 3 bases at V and 3 bases at J, with 5 bases between the two ends. CDR1 and CDR2 (germline): SGHAT, FQDESV (reference sequence). CDR3 residues: CASSLRDTEAFF. The CDR3 DNA follows: TGTGCCAGCAGCTTGCGGGACACTGAAGCTTTCTTT.

The chain combines TRBV4-1 with TRBJ1-2; D is unclear. Per the germline V gene, CDR1 is MGHRA and CDR2 is YSYEKL. The CDR3 runs to 15 residues. V was pared by 1 base and J by 5 bases, with 14 bases between. CDR3 DNA sequence: TGCGCCAGCAGCCAAGTTGCCGCGACTGGTTATGGCTACACCTTC. This encodes CASSQVAATGYGYTF.

J is TRBJ1-2 and V is TRBV5-5; no clear D. Between the trimmed V and J ends, which lost 1 base and 3 bases, there was a span of 4 bases. The germline CDR1 and CDR2 sequences are SGHKS and YYEKEE (reference sequence). The CDR3 covers 12 residues. The CDR3 reads CASSLTDYGYTF. CDR3 DNA: TGTGCCAGCAGCTTGACTGACTATGGCTACACCTTC. Full variable domain (outside the CDR3, taken from reference TRBV5-5 and TRBJ1-2): DAGVTQSPTHLIKTRGQQVTLRCSPISGHKSVSWYQQVLGQGPQFIFQYYEKEERGRGNFPDRFSARQFPNYSSELNVNALLLGDSALYLCASSLTDYGYTFGSGTRLTVV.

This clone was observed a few times. The chain links TRBV28 to TRBJ1-2, with D unresolved. The CDR3 runs 14 residues. V gave up 4 bases and J gave up 4 bases, with 13 bases separating them. Germline loops: CDR1 MDHEN, CDR2 SYDVKM. In nucleotides, the CDR3 is TGTGCCAGCAGTTCCCGTGGTCCCGTCTATGGCTACACCTTC. It translates to CASSSRGPVYGYTF.

The V and J genes are TRBV5-1 and TRBJ1-4; possibly TRBD1 for D (6 bases). CDR1 is SGHRS, CDR2 YFSETQ, per germline. V was cut by 4 bases and J by 8 bases, with 15 bases left in between. The length of the CDR3 is 14 residues. The CDR3 reads CASSAGTLGEKLFF. The CDR3 DNA reads TGCGCCAGCAGCGCTGGGACACTAGGGGAAAAACTGTTTTTT.

This chain uses TRBV7-2 with TRBJ1-5; D is unresolved. This CDR3 has 14 residues. V lost 1 base and J 0 bases, leaving 4 bases between the germline ends. Per germline, CDR1 SGHTA and CDR2 FQGNSA. CDR3 coding DNA: TGTGCCAGCAGCTTAGGGTATAGCAATCAGCCCCAGCATTTT. Protein product: CASSLGYSNQPQHF.